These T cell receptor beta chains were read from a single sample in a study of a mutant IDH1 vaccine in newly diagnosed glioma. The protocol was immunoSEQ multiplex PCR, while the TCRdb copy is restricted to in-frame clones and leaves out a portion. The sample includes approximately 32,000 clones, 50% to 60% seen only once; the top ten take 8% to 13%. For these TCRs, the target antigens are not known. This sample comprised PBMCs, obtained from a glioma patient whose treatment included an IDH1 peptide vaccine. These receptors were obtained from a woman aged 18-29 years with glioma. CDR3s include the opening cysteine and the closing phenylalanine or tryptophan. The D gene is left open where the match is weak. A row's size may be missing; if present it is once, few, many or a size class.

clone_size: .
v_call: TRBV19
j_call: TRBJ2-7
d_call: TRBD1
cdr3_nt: TGTGCCAGTACTTCCGGGACAGGCTCCTACGAGCAGTACTTC
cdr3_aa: CASTSGTGSYEQYF

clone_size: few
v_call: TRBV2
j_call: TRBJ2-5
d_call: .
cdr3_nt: TGTGCCAGCAGCCCCCCACTAGTGGAGACCCAGTACTTC
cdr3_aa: CASSPPLVETQYF

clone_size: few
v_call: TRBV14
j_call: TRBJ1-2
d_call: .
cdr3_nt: TGTGCCAGCAGCCAAGTGGAGGGGTATGGCTACACCTTC
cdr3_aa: CASSQVEGYGYTF

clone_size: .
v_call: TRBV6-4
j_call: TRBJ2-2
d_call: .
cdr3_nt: TGTGCCAGCGGGGGGGACAGGACGACCGGGGAGCTGTTTTTT
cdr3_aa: CASGGDRTTGELFF

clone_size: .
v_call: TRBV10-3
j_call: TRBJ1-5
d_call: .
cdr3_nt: TGTGCCATCAGTGAGTCCGGGGTTAGCAATCAGCCCCAGCATTTT
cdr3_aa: CAISESGVSNQPQHF

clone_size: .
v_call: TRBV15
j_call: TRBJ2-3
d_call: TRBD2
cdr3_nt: TGTGCCACCAGTGGAACTAGCGGGGGACCACGCAAAAACACAGATACGCAGTATTTT
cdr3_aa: CATSGTSGGPRKNTDTQYF

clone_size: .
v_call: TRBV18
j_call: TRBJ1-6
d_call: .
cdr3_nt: TGTGCCAGCTCACCGTCCGCCAATGGGGGGTCACCCCTCCACTTT
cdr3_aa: CASSPSANGGSPLHF

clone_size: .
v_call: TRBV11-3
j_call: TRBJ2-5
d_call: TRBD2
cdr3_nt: TGTGCCAGCAGCTTGGGACTAGCGGGAGATGAGACCCAGTACTTC
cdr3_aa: CASSLGLAGDETQYF

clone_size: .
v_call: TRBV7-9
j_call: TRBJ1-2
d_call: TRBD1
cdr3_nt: TGTGCCAGCAGCTTAGATTGGGACAGGGGGTTTTTCGGCTATGGCTACACCTTC
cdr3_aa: CASSLDWDRGFFGYGYTF

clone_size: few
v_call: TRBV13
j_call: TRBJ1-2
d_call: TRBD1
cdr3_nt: TGTGCCAGCAGCTCAGCCGGGACAGGGGAGGATGGCTACACCTTC
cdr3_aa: CASSSAGTGEDGYTF

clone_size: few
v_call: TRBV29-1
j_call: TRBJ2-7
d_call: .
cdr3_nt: TGCAGCGTTCCCAAAAACACCTACGAGCAGTACTTC
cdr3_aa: CSVPKNTYEQYF

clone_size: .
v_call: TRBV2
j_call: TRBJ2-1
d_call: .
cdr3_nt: TGTGCCAGCCCGGGACTGACGAACAATGAGCAGTTCTTC
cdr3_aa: CASPGLTNNEQFF

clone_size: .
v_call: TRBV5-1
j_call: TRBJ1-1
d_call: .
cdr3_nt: TGCGCCAGCAGCTTGGCGGAGAACACTGAAGCTTTCTTT
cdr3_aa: CASSLAENTEAFF

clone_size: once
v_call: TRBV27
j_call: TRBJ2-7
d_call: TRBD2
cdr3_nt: TGTGCCAGCAGCGGCGGGGGGGCCCGGACCTACGAGCAGTACTTC
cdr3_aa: CASSGGGARTYEQYF

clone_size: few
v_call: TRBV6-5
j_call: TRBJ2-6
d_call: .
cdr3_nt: TGTGCCAGCAGTCGCCAAAGCTCTGGGGCCAACGTCCTGACTTTC
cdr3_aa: CASSRQSSGANVLTF

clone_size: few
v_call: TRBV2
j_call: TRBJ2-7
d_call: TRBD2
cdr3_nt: TGTGCCAGCAGAGCTAGCGGGACCCCCTACGAGCAGTACTTC
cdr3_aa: CASRASGTPYEQYF

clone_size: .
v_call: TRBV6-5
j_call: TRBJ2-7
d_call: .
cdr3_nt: TGTGCCAGCAGTTACTCGAGGCCAAGCTCCTACGAGCAGTACTTC
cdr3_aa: CASSYSRPSSYEQYF

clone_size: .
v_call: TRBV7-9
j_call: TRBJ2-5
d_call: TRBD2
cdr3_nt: TGTGCCAGCAGCATCGCCCTTGGGACTAGCGAGACCCAGTACTTC
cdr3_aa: CASSIALGTSETQYF

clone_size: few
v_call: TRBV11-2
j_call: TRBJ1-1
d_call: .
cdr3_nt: TGTGCCAGCAGCTTAATCCTGGCAGGGCTGAACACTGAAGCTTTCTTT
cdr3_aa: CASSLILAGLNTEAFF

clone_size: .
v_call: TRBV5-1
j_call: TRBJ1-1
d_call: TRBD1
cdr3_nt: TGCGCCAGCAGCTCGGGACAGGGGATTTTGATGAACACTGAAGCTTTCTTT
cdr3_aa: CASSSGQGILMNTEAFF

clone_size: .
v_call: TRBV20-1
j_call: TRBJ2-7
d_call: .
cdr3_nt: TGCAGTGCTAGCGGACTTTACGAGCAGTACTTC
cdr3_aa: CSASGLYEQYF

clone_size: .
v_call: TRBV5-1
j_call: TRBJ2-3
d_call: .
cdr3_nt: TGCGCCAGCAGCTTGGAGGTCACAGATACGCAGTATTTT
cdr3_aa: CASSLEVTDTQYF

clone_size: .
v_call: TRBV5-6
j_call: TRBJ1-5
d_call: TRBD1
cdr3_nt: TGTGCCAGCAGCTTCGCCCAGGGGGCAGGTCAGCCCCAGCATTTT
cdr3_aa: CASSFAQGAGQPQHF

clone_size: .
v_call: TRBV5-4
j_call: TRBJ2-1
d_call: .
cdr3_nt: TGTGCCAGCAGCTTACGGGACTTTGCCCTTTCGGGGCAGTTCTTC
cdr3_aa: CASSLRDFALSGQFF

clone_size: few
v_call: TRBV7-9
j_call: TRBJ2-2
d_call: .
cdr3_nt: TGTGCCAGCAGCCGACAGGGAGGGAGGGAGCTGTTTTTT
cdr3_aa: CASSRQGGRELFF

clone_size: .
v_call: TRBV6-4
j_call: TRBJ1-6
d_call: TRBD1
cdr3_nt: TGTGCCAGCAGTGCACAGGGGGGTTCACCCCTCCACTTT
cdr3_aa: CASSAQGGSPLHF

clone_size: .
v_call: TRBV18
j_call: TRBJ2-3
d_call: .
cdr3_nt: TGTGCCAGCTCACGCTGGACCAACAGAGGGGATACGCAGTATTTT
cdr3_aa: CASSRWTNRGDTQYF

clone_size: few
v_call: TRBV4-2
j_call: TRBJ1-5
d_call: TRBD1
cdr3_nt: TGTGCCAGCAGACCCGGGACAGGGGCCAATCAGCCCCAGCATTTT
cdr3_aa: CASRPGTGANQPQHF

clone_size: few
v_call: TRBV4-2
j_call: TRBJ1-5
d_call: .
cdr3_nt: TGTGCCAGCAGCCAAGATCATCGGCAGACACATCAGCCCCAGCATTTT
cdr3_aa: CASSQDHRQTHQPQHF

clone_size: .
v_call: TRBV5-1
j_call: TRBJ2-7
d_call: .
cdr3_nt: TGCGCCAGCAGCTCGACGGTTGCTAACTACGAGCAGTACTTC
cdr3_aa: CASSSTVANYEQYF